These 6 T cell receptor beta chains share one sample of origin, sequenced in a study of T cells in Graves' hyperthyroidism and ophthalmopathy (dated by TCRdb to the late 2010s). The method behind the library was multiplex PCR. The instrument was an Illumina HiSeq 2000. Amplification of TCR beta CDR3 regions was carried out from RNA transcripts. A first-round RT-PCR of the TCR CDR3 used the HTBI primer set with the Qiagen OneStep RT-PCR kit. TCRdb itself trimmed the public reads at Q25 with fastp, ran MiXCR and retained productive beta chains. Rows matching on CDR3 protein sequence are summarized as one entry with the most common DNA and genes. Present in this sample are around 610,000 distinct CDR3 sequences, roughly 15% of which were seen just once. Together, the top ten hold around 4% of the sample. Sequenced material: blood. The origin of the receptors is a woman between 40 and 50 years old with Graves' ophthalmopathy.

This clonotype was counted many times. DNA for the CDR3: TGTGCCAGCAGTACCACCATAGCGGGAGGGCTCAGCGAGCAGTACTTC. This encodes CASSTTIAGGLSEQYF. The rearrangement uses TRBV27 and TRBJ2-7, with 11 bases matching TRBD2. Germline CDR1 MNHEY, CDR2 SMNVEV (reference sequence). The junction had 12 bases not matched to a gene; V was cut back by 5 bases and J by 6 bases. This CDR3 is built from 16 residues.

V is TRBV20-1 and J is TRBJ2-5; D is possibly TRBD2 (6 bases). The CDR3 loop spans 13 amino acids. Trimming pared 3 bases from V and 7 bases from J, leaving 15 bases between. CDR1 is DFQATT, CDR2 SNEGSKA, per germline (reference sequence). The DNA of the CDR3 is TGCAGTGCTAGGGGACTTGTGCTGGGGACCCAGTACTTC. Translation: CSARGLVLGTQYF.

This clonotype was picked up many times. The J gene is TRBJ2-7, the V gene TRBV28; D possibly matches TRBD1 or TRBD2 (5 bases each). The CDR3 runs to 13 residues. Looked up from germline, CDR1 is MDHEN and CDR2 is SYDVKM. With 4 bases removed from V and 9 bases from J, the gap between germline ends came to 16 bases. The CDR3 loop is CASSSGADTGQYF. For the CDR3, the DNA is TGTGCCAGCAGTTCCGGGGCCGATACTGGGCAGTACTTC.

This clonotype was recorded many times. The chain couples TRBV7-2 to TRBJ2-7, with D hard to call. The CDR3 covers 14 residues. CDR1 and CDR2 from the germline V gene are SGHTA and FQGNSA. V lost 1 base and J lost 6, with 13 bases in between. The CDR3: CASSLVGSSSEQYF. The CDR3 coding sequence is TGTGCCAGCAGCTTAGTGGGGTCGAGTTCCGAGCAGTACTTC.

This clonotype was counted ten times or more. Written as DNA, the CDR3 is TGCAGCGTTGAATCCAGGGGGGCCTACGAGCAGTACTTC. Residues: CSVESRGAYEQYF. This chain connects TRBV29-1 to TRBJ2-7; D may be TRBD1 (7 bases). The CDR3 length is 13 residues. Germline CDR1 SQVTM, CDR2 ANQGSEA. V was trimmed by 2 bases and J by 2 bases, leaving 10 bases between them.

This clonotype was counted at least ten times. The rearrangement joins TRBV28 to TRBJ1-2; the D gene is possibly TRBD1 (6 bases). Germline values: CDR1 MDHEN, CDR2 SYDVKM. CDR3 length equals 14 residues. Trimming cost V 6 bases and J 2 bases, with 13 bases left between them. CDR3 in amino acids: CASRTGDTNYGYTF. Written as DNA, the CDR3 is TGTGCCAGCAGGACAGGAGATACGAACTATGGCTACACCTTC.